This T cell receptor (beta chain) was profiled in a study of cytotoxic CD8 clonotypes in ibrutinib-treated CLL. Study results and caveats: Pretreatment clonality was elevated relative to age-matched healthy donors and paralleled circulating CD8+ T-cell counts.

The assay was immunoSEQ multiplex PCR, and TCRdb's table has in-frame clones only and misses some. This table holds some 200,000 clones, approximately 79% found once. The V segment lost 2 bases and the J segment 4 bases; nucleotides outside the gene matches: 13. Per germline, CDR1 SGHVS and CDR2 FNYEAQ. The CDR3 spans 18 residues. This clone showed up just a few times. What it binds is not known. The sequencing used PBMCs, collected after 12 months of ibrutinib treatment. The TCR sequence derives from a human donor with chronic lymphocytic leukemia. V and J are TRBV7-6 and TRBJ2-2; 7 positions agree with TRBD2. This CDR3 reads CASSLYLGGGPGTGELFF. For the CDR3, the DNA is TGTGCCAGCAGCTTATATTTAGGCGGGGGTCCCGGCACCGGGGAGCTGTTTTTT.